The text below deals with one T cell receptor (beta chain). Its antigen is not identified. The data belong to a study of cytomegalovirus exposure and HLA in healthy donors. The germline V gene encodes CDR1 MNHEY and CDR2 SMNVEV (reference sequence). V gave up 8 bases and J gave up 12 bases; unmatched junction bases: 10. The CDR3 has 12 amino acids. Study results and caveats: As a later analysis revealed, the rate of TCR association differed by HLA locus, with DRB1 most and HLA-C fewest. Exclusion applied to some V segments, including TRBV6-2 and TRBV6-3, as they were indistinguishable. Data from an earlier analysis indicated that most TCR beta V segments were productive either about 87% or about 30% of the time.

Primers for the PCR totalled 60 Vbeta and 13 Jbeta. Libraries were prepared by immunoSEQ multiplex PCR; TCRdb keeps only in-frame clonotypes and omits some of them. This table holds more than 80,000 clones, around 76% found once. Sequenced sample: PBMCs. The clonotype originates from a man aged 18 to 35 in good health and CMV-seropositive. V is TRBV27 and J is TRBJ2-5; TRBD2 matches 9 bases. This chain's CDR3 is CASGSSGIDEYF. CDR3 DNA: TGTGCCAGCGGATCTAGCGGGATAGATGAGTACTTC.